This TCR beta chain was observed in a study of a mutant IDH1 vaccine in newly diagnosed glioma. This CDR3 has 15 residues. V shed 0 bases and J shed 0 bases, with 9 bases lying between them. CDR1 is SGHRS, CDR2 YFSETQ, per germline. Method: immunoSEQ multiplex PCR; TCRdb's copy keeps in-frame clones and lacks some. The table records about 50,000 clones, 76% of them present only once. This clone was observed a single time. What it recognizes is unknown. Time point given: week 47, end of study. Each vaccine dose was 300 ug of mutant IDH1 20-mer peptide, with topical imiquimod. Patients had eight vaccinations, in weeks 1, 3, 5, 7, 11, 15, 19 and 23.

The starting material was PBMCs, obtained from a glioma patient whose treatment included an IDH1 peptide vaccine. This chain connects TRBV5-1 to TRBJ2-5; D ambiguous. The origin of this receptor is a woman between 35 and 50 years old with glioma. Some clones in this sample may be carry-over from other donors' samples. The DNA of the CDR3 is TGCGCCAGCAGCTTGGTTGGCGACTACCAAGAGACCCAGTACTTC. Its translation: CASSLVGDYQETQYF.